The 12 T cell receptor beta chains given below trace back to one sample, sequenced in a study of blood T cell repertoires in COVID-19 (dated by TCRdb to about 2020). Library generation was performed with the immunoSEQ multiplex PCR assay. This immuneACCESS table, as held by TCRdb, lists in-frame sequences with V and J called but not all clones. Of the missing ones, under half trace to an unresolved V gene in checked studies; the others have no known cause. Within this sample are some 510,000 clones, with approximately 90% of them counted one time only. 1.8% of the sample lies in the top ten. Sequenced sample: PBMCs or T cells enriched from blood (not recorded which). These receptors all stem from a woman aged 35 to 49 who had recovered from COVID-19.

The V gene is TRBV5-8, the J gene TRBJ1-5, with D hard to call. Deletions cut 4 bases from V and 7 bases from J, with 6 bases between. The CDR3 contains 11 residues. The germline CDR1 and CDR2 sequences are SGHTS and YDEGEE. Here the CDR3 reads CASSPRQPQHF. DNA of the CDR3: TGTGCCAGCAGCCCCCGGCAGCCCCAGCATTTT. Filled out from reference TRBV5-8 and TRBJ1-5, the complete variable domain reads EAGVTQSPTHLIKTRGQQATLRCSPISGHTSVYWYQQALGLGLQFLLWYDEGEERNRGNFPPRFSGRQFPNYSSELNVNALELEDSALYLCASSPRQPQHFGDGTRLSIL.

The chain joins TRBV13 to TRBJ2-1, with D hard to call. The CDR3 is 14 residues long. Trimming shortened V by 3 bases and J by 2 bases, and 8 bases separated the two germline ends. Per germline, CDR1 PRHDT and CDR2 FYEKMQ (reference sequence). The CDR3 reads CASSFGSTYNEQFF. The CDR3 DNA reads TGTGCCAGCAGCTTCGGGTCCACCTACAATGAGCAGTTCTTC.

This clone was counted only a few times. DNA for the CDR3: TGTGCCAGCTTAATCGGGACAGCCTATGGCTACACCTTC. This codes for CASLIGTAYGYTF. The chain recombines TRBV2 with TRBJ1-2; 7 positions agree with TRBD1. The CDR3 is 13 amino acids. Unmatched junction bases numbered 7, after V lost 8 bases and J lost 4 bases. In germline, CDR1 is SNHLY, CDR2 FYNNEI.

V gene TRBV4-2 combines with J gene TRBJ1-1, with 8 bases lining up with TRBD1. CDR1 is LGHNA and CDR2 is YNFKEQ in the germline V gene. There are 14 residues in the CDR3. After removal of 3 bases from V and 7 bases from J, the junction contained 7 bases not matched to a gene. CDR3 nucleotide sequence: TGTGCCAGCAGCCAGGGACAGGCGGGGTATGAAGCTTTCTTT. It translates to CASSQGQAGYEAFF.

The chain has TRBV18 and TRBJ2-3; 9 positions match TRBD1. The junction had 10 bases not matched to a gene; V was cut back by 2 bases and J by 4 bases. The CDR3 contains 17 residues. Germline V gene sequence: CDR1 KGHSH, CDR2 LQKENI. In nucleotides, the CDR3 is TGTGCCAGCTCACCATTATTTACAGGGGGCAATTCAGATACGCAGTATTTT. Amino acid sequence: CASSPLFTGGNSDTQYF.

The CDR3 bases are TGTGCCAGCAGCCAAGAGCCGAGGGGAAACACCATATATTTT. Amino acids: CASSQEPRGNTIYF. The chain is built from TRBV3-1 (or the pseudogene TRBV3-2) and TRBJ1-3, with unresolved D. This CDR3 is built from 14 residues. Germline V gene lookup returns CDR1 LGHDT and CDR2 YNNKEL (reference sequence). V lost 0 bases to trimming and J lost 4 bases, with 7 bases between them.

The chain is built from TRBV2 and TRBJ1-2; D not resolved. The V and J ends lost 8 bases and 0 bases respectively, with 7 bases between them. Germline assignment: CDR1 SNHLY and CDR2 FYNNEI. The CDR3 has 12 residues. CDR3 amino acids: CASGESNYGYTF. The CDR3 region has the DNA TGTGCCAGCGGGGAGTCTAACTATGGCTACACCTTC.

The CDR3 DNA sequence: TGTGCCAGCAGCTTACAGGGGGGTGAAAAACTGTTTTTT. This encodes CASSLQGGEKLFF. J is TRBJ1-4 and V is TRBV12-3 or TRBV12-4; 8 bases line up with TRBD1. The CDR3 runs 13 residues. J lost 7 bases, V lost 6 bases, and 4 bases had no gene match.

CDR3 nucleotides: TGCAGTGCTAGTAGGACAGCTAAAGAGACCCAGTACTTC. This translates into CSASRTAKETQYF. V gene TRBV20-1 combines with J gene TRBJ2-5, with a possible D match to TRBD1 (6 bases). Germline V lookup: CDR1 DFQATT, CDR2 SNEGSKA (reference sequence). This CDR3 region has 13 residues. V lost 3 bases, J lost 3 bases, and 11 bases lay in between.

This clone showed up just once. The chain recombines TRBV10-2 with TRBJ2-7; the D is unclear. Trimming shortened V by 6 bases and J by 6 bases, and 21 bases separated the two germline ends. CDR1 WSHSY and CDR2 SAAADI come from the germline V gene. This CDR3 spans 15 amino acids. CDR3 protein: CASSDFLVTGAEQYF. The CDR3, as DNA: TGCGCCAGCAGCGACTTTCTAGTGACTGGCGCCGAGCAGTACTTC.

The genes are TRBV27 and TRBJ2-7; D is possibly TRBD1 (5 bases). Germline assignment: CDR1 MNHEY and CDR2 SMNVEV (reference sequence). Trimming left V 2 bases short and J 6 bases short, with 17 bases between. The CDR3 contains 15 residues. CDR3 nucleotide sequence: TGTGCCAGCAGTTTAGAAGGGCAGGGCGCAGGCGAGCAGTACTTC. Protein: CASSLEGQGAGEQYF.

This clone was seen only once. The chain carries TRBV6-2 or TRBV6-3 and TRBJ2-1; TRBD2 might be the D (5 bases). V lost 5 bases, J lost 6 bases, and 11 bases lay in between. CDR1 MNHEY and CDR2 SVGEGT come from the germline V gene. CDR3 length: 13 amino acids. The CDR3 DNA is TGTGCCAGCAGTAATACTAGATTCAATGAGCAGTTCTTC. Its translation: CASSNTRFNEQFF.